This T cell receptor (beta chain) was retrieved from a study of vaccination and CD4 T cells after COVID-19. About the study: Spike peptides, overlapping and drawn from SARS-CoV-2, HCoV-NL63, HCoV-OC43 and HCoV-229E, were used to stimulate cells. Treatment of control cultures consisted of a CEFX pool, an HIV-1 Nef pool, or no peptide.

Study observations and caveats: Reactive clone data from convalescent patients indicated a median of roughly 90% appearing only post-vaccination.

Sequencing of the DNA from cultured CD4+ T cells was carried out with the Oncomine TCR Beta short-read assay. It was from cultured CD4+ T cells that genomic DNA was extracted. TCRdb redid the calling of the PCR reads with MiXCR, one entry per CDR3 protein. The table shows 15,000 to 20,000 distinct CDR3 sequences, with over 45% occurring only once. Indicated treatment: 10-day PBMC culture with coronavirus spike peptide pools or control peptides (ViraFEST assay). Worth noting for this clonotype: Antigen: not known.

The ends were cut back, 3 bases at V and 1 base at J, with 10 bases in the middle. This CDR3 region has 13 residues. Germline V CDR1 and CDR2: DFQATT, SNEGSKA (reference sequence). The TCR sequence derives from a human donor who had recovered from COVID-19. J is TRBJ2-7 and V is TRBV20-1, with D possibly being TRBD1 or TRBD2 (6 bases each). The sequencing sample was made of CD4+ T cells from blood, cultured in vitro. Here the CDR3 DNA reads TGCAGTGCTAGGGGGGGCGGTTCCTACGAGCAGTACTTC. This codes for CSARGGGSYEQYF.